The T cell receptor (beta chain) described here comes from a study of T-cell reconstitution after alpha-beta-depleted transplantation in children (dated by TCRdb to between 2015 and 2016). Background for the entire study: Using TCR repertoire profiling, the study quantitatively followed how T-cell immune reconstitution unfolded in children after TCRalphabeta/CD19-depleted allogeneic hematopoietic cell transplantation. General findings and caveats noted by the study authors: Over subsequent months, a decline in hyperexpanded clone frequencies was noted, and after one year, T-cell counts and TCRbeta diversity were mostly ascribed to newly produced T cells. The high TCRbeta diversity at day 60 in some patients was ascribed to recipient T cells and intrathymic progenitors that had survived conditioning. About two months after transplant, the apparently early recovery of alphabetaT-cell counts reportedly depended on just several hundred clones that had expanded rapidly and came from non-depleted graft cells.

A distance of 14 bases separates the germline ends of V and J, which lose 5 bases and 0 bases respectively. The CDR3 spans 16 residues, from the cysteine through the phenylalanine. The read is trimmed to its CDR3 DNA, 48 bases read in frame from base 1. As concerns this clonotype: Its target antigen remains unknown. No much larger clonotype is one base removed from it; base qualities were not supplied.

The library was built by means of PCR. Sequencing relied on an Illumina HiSeq 2500. TCR libraries were prepared with molecular barcoding, using unique molecular identifiers to normalize TCRbeta repertoire quantification. TCRdb reanalyzed the raw reads on its own, using fastp at Q25 for trimming and MiXCR for clone calling, and kept in-frame beta chains. Each CDR3 protein gets just one entry, which takes the most common genes and DNA from the rows behind it. Here the sample has 400,000 to 450,000 distinct CDR3 sequences; about 45% occur a single time. The ten most abundant clones make up roughly 27% of the sample. What this sample's treatment or condition label stands for: allogeneic hematopoietic cell transplantation with graft depleted of TCRalphabeta T cells and CD19 B cells. The children who served as transplant recipients had been given grafts of TCRalphabeta/CD19-depleted allogeneic hematopoietic cells.

The chain is made from TRBV12-3 or TRBV12-4 and TRBJ2-4, with the D assignment possibly TRBD1 or TRBD2, given 5 matching bases for each. The specimen comprised PBMCs, sampled before TCRalphabeta/CD19-depleted stem cell transplant. The TCR comes from a girl under 10 years old with aplastic anemia, due to receive a stem cell transplant. The encoded CDR3 is CASSSPGPLAKNIQYF. The DNA sequence is TGTGCCAGCAGTAGTCCGGGACCTCTAGCCAAAAACATTCAGTACTTC.